Each of the 25 T cell receptor beta chains below was sequenced from the same sample in a study of T cell changes during pregnancy in multiple sclerosis. The assay was immunoSEQ multiplex PCR, and TCRdb's table has in-frame clones only and misses some. The profile shows tens of thousands of clones, roughly 92% of them singletons. The starting material was peripheral blood, obtained in the first trimester of pregnancy. The receptors here all came from a female donor in good health, enrolled as a control in a pregnancy study.

This clone was detected only once. The gene calls are TRBV6-1 and TRBJ2-1, with a possible D match to TRBD1 (5 bases). This CDR3 is built from 16 residues. Germline values: CDR1 MNHNS, CDR2 SASEGT. V lost 1 base and J lost 10, with 20 bases in between. In DNA, the CDR3 is TGTGCCAGCAGTGAAGGGCAGGGCCCCGTACTGGACGAGCAGTTCTTC. Its translation: CASSEGQGPVLDEQFF.

In its sample, this clone was seen once. The gene calls are TRBV9 and TRBJ2-5; the match to TRBD2 covers 7 bases. V lost 4 bases, J lost 1 base, and 10 bases stayed unmatched. The V gene's germline CDR1 is SGDLS and CDR2 YYNGEE. The CDR3 runs 16 residues. CDR3 in DNA: TGTGCCAGCAGCCCCGGTGGCGGGAGCCCCCAAGAGACCCAGTACTTC. This encodes CASSPGGGSPQETQYF.

J is TRBJ2-5 and V is TRBV6-1, with a weak D call TRBD2 (6 bases). In germline, CDR1 is MNHNS, CDR2 SASEGT. V lost 6 bases and J lost 1, with 9 bases in between. This CDR3 has 13 residues. CDR3 nucleotides: TGTGCCAGCAGCTTTAGCGGCCAAGAGACCCAGTACTTC. It translates to CASSFSGQETQYF.

The chain recombines TRBV9 with TRBJ2-3; 8 bases line up with TRBD1. This CDR3 is built from 16 residues. Germline V gene sequence: CDR1 SGDLS, CDR2 YYNGEE. V gave up 8 bases and J gave up 2 bases; unmatched junction bases: 13. The DNA for the CDR3 is TGTGCCAGTCTCACCGGGACAGGCCACCCCACAGATACGCAGTATTTT. Translation: CASLTGTGHPTDTQYF. Variable domain in full (rest from reference TRBV9 and TRBJ2-3): DSGVTQTPKHLITATGQRVTLRCSPRSGDLSVYWYQQSLDQGLQFLIQYYNGEERAKGNILERFSAQQFPDLHSELNLSSLELGDSALYFCASLTGTGHPTDTQYFGPGTRLTVL.

The rearrangement joins TRBV12-5 to TRBJ2-1, with unresolved D. Germline CDR1 and CDR2: LGHNT and FRNRAP. With 3 bases removed from V and 12 bases from J, the gap between germline ends came to 12 bases. There are 12 residues in the CDR3. DNA for the CDR3: TGTGCTAGTGGTTTACTGGGCCCTCGGCAGTTCTTC. Amino acids: CASGLLGPRQFF.

The genes are TRBV2 and TRBJ2-2; 12 nucleotides match TRBD2. Per germline, CDR1 SNHLY and CDR2 FYNNEI. Trimming took 5 bases from V and 4 from J; bases not matched to a gene: 8. The CDR3 covers 17 residues. In nucleotides, the CDR3 is TGTGCCAGCAGTAGTCTAGCGGGAGGGCTGGGCACCGGGGAGCTGTTTTTT. It specifies CASSSLAGGLGTGELFF.

The chain links TRBV27 to TRBJ2-1; 10 bases align to TRBD1. This CDR3 is built from 15 residues. Unmatched junction bases numbered 4, after V lost 2 bases and J lost 6 bases. Per the germline V gene, CDR1 is MNHEY and CDR2 is SMNVEV (reference sequence). CDR3 region: CASSLTGTGVNEQFF. The CDR3 nucleotides are TGTGCCAGCAGTTTAACCGGGACAGGGGTCAATGAGCAGTTCTTC.

The CDR3 coding sequence is TGTGCCAGCAGCTCGGCGCCGAGCGGGAGCGGCGAGACCCAGTACTTC. It translates to CASSSAPSGSGETQYF. The V call is TRBV5-4, the J call TRBJ2-5; 8 nucleotides line up with TRBD2. The CDR3 contains 16 residues. The V gene end was trimmed by 3 bases and the J gene end by 5 bases; junction bases not matched to a gene: 12. The germline V gene has CDR1 SGHNT and CDR2 YYREEE (reference sequence).

The chain recombines TRBV5-1 with TRBJ2-6; D is uncertain. V gave up 5 bases and J gave up 4 bases, with 13 bases separating them. The CDR3 runs 15 residues. Germline CDR1 is SGHRS and CDR2 is YFSETQ. The DNA for the CDR3 is TGCGCCAGCAGGCCGGAGTGGTCCGGGGCCAACGTCCTGACTTTC. It specifies CASRPEWSGANVLTF.

This chain links TRBV5-1 with TRBJ1-1; the match to TRBD1 covers 7 bases. Looked up from germline, CDR1 is SGHRS and CDR2 is YFSETQ. The CDR3 covers 13 residues. The J segment lost 7 bases and the V segment lost 1 base, leaving 4 bases of the junction unmatched. The CDR3 DNA follows: TGCGCCAGCAGCTTGTCGGACAGGAATGAAGCTTTCTTT. Its protein product is CASSLSDRNEAFF.

This clone was observed a single time. The V and J genes are TRBV28 and TRBJ2-3; the match to TRBD2 covers 11 bases. After removal of 4 bases from V and 4 bases from J, the junction contained 13 bases not matched to a gene. The germline CDR1 and CDR2 sequences are MDHEN and SYDVKM. This CDR3 region has 18 residues. CDR3 in amino acids: CASSSPATTSGGPDTQYF. The CDR3 DNA sequence: TGTGCCAGCAGTTCTCCTGCAACCACTAGCGGGGGTCCAGATACGCAGTATTTT. The full variable domain, rest sourced from reference TRBV28 and TRBJ2-3, is DVKVTQSSRYLVKRTGEKVFLECVQDMDHENMFWYRQDPGLGLRLIYFSYDVKMKEKGDIPEGYSVSREKKERFSLILESASTNQTSMYLCASSSPATTSGGPDTQYFGPGTRLTVL.

The genes are TRBV29-1 and TRBJ2-3, with D unresolved. The germline V and J ends were trimmed by 5 bases and 3 bases, with 12 bases remaining between them. This CDR3 has 13 amino acids. CDR1 and CDR2 (germline): SQVTM, ANQGSEA. For the CDR3, the DNA is TGCAGCGTTTTGACATCTTGGACAGATACGCAGTATTTT. Translation gives CSVLTSWTDTQYF.

This clone showed up just a few times. The chain combines TRBV7-9 with TRBJ1-1, with D maybe TRBD1 (6 bases). The germline gives CDR1 SEHNR, CDR2 FQNEAQ (reference sequence). Trimming left V 6 bases short and J 3 bases short, with 11 bases between. The CDR3 spans 13 residues. CDR3 region: CASRGTSYTEAFF. The CDR3 region has the DNA TGTGCCAGCAGGGGGACATCATACACTGAAGCTTTCTTT. The full variable domain, completed using reference TRBV7-9 and TRBJ1-1, is DTGVSQNPRHKITKRGQNVTFRCDPISEHNRLYWYRQTLGQGPEFLTYFQNEAQLEKSRLLSDRFSAERPKGSFSTLEIQRTEQGDSAMYLCASRGTSYTEAFFGQGTRLTVV.

This clone has more than one count but fewer than ten. This sequence joins TRBV7-2 and TRBJ2-3; 9 bases are shared with TRBD2. V shed 1 base, J shed 5 bases, and the junction held 7 bases outside the gene matches. The CDR3 covers 16 residues. Germline values: CDR1 SGHTA, CDR2 FQGNSA. CDR3 loop: CASSLGGGRAKDTQYF. CDR3 DNA: TGTGCCAGCAGCTTAGGTGGCGGGAGGGCCAAAGATACGCAGTATTTT.

This clone has just a few counts. V is TRBV6-4 and J is TRBJ1-1; no clear D. V lost 7 bases and J 11 bases, leaving 11 bases between the germline ends. There are 10 residues in the CDR3. Germline V gene sequence: CDR1 MRHNA, CDR2 SNTAGT. CDR3: CASITTLAFF. The CDR3 DNA is TGTGCCAGCATTACCACTCTGGCTTTCTTT.

The genes are TRBV18 and TRBJ2-7; D not certain. V lost 4 bases and J lost 6, with 10 bases in between. The CDR3 is 12 residues long. In germline, CDR1 is KGHSH, CDR2 LQKENI. The CDR3 reads CASSLIGFEQYF. The DNA of the CDR3 is TGTGCCAGCTCACTCATTGGCTTCGAGCAGTACTTC. The full variable domain, in which reference TRBV18 and TRBJ2-7 provide the parts outside the CDR3, is NAGVMQNPRHLVRRRGQEARLRCSPMKGHSHVYWYRQLPEEGLKFMVYLQKENIIDESGMPKERFSAEFPKEGPSILRIQQVVRGDSAAYFCASSLIGFEQYFGPGTRLTVT.

CDR3 amino acids: CASSIPENTEAFF. The CDR3 nucleotides are TGTGCCAGTAGTATACCAGAGAACACTGAAGCTTTCTTT. The chain joins TRBV19 to TRBJ1-1; D is unresolved. Germline values: CDR1 LNHDA, CDR2 SQIVND (reference sequence). This CDR3 is built from 13 residues. V lost 2 bases and J 1 base, leaving 5 bases between the germline ends.

Of note for this clone: The same CDR3 is also encoded by other DNA sequences in this sample. The chain carries TRBV18 and TRBJ2-7; 12 bases are a match to TRBD2. The CDR3 is 14 amino acids. Germline loops: CDR1 KGHSH, CDR2 LQKENI. Losses at the gene ends were 3 bases for V and 4 bases for J; bases not matched to a gene: 1. In DNA, the CDR3 is TGTGCCAGCTCACCCCTAGCGGGAGGGTACGAGCAGTACTTC. It translates to CASSPLAGGYEQYF. The whole variable domain, remainder taken from reference TRBV18 and TRBJ2-7, is NAGVMQNPRHLVRRRGQEARLRCSPMKGHSHVYWYRQLPEEGLKFMVYLQKENIIDESGMPKERFSAEFPKEGPSILRIQQVVRGDSAAYFCASSPLAGGYEQYFGPGTRLTVT.

The chain is built from TRBV6-5 and TRBJ2-7; unclear D gene. The CDR3 consists of 14 residues. Germline CDR1 MNHEY, CDR2 SVGAGI. Trimming left V 6 bases short and J 3 bases short, with 15 bases between. The CDR3 DNA reads as TGTGCCAGCAGACAAGACGGGTCTCGCTACGAGCAGTACTTC. Translation gives CASRQDGSRYEQYF.

The chain couples TRBV27 to TRBJ2-5, with TRBD2 matching over 7 bases. Germline loops: CDR1 MNHEY, CDR2 SMNVEV (reference sequence). This CDR3 is 16 amino acids long. Trimming took 5 bases from V and 3 from J; bases not matched to a gene: 12. The CDR3 here is CASSPGGTGAKETQYF. The CDR3 DNA follows: TGTGCCAGCAGTCCGGGAGGCACAGGTGCAAAAGAGACCCAGTACTTC.

About this clone: Distinct nucleotide sequences in the sample also encode this CDR3. The DNA for the CDR3 is TGTGCCAGCTCGTTCCAGGGAAGCAATCAGCCCCAGCATTTT. Amino acid sequence: CASSFQGSNQPQHF. V and J are TRBV18 and TRBJ1-5, with a possible D match to TRBD1 (5 bases). This CDR3 has 14 residues. The V gene lost 6 bases and the J gene lost 1 base, with 10 bases spanning the gap. Germline V lookup: CDR1 KGHSH, CDR2 LQKENI.

V is TRBV15 and J is TRBJ2-1; D not resolved. Germline assignment: CDR1 LNHNV and CDR2 YYDKDF (reference sequence). The V end was cut by 0 bases, the J end by 0 bases, with 9 bases between. The CDR3 is made up of 16 amino acids. CDR3 protein: CATSREGGGSYNEQFF. The CDR3 DNA reads TGTGCCACCAGCAGAGAAGGTGGCGGCTCCTACAATGAGCAGTTCTTC. The full variable domain, with the rest looked up from reference TRBV15 and TRBJ2-1, is DAMVIQNPRYQVTQFGKPVTLSCSQTLNHNVMYWYQQKSSQAPKLLFHYYDKDFNNEADTPDNFQSRRPNTSFCFLDIRSPGLGDTAMYLCATSREGGGSYNEQFFGPGTRLTVL.

This clone was detected a few times. This rearrangement joins TRBV7-9 to TRBJ2-5, with 10 bases identical to TRBD2. Germline V CDR1 and CDR2: SEHNR, FQNEAQ (reference sequence). This CDR3 contains 15 residues. Trimming at V came to 1 base and at J to 4 bases, leaving 3 bases not matched to a gene. CDR3 loop: CASSLELAGIETQYF. In nucleotides, the CDR3 is TGTGCCAGCAGCTTAGAACTAGCGGGAATAGAGACCCAGTACTTC.

The V gene is TRBV15, the J gene TRBJ2-2, with TRBD1 matching 8 bases. V was pared by 1 base and J by 3 bases, with 4 bases of the junction left unmatched. This CDR3 contains 16 residues. Germline V gene sequence: CDR1 LNHNV, CDR2 YYDKDF (reference sequence). CDR3 nucleotide sequence: TGTGCCACCAGCAGAGTCGGGACAGGAGACACCGGGGAGCTGTTTTTT. Protein sequence: CATSRVGTGDTGELFF.

This CDR3 reads CASSLGRHSYEQYF. In nucleotides, the CDR3 is TGTGCCAGCTCCCTCGGGAGGCACTCCTACGAGCAGTACTTC. The chain employs TRBV18 and TRBJ2-7, with 7 bases lining up with TRBD2. CDR3 length equals 14 residues. Germline CDR1 and CDR2: KGHSH and LQKENI. With V trimmed by 6 bases and J by 0 bases, 5 bases remained unmatched.